The rows below give T cell receptor beta chains drawn from one sample of a study of cytomegalovirus exposure and HLA in healthy donors. This table comes from immunoSEQ multiplex PCR, and its TCRdb copy is limited to in-frame clones, with some not included. The sample carries 95,000 to 100,000 clones, more than 80% recorded once. Sequenced material: PBMCs. The receptors originated from a man aged 25 to 40 in good health and CMV-seronegative. CDR3s include the opening cysteine and the closing phenylalanine or tryptophan. A D gene is named only where the DNA matches it firmly. Clone size is stated in some rows and not others, as once, few, many or a class when expanded.

clone_size: -
d_call: TRBD2
v_call: TRBV28
cdr3_length: 14
j_call: TRBJ2-7
cdr3_aa: CASSQGLAGQKQYF
cdr3_nt: TGTGCCAGCTCCCAAGGACTAGCGGGACAGAAGCAGTACTTC

clone_size: -
d_call: -
v_call: TRBV15
cdr3_length: 15
j_call: TRBJ1-4
cdr3_aa: CATSRDSRGYEKLFF
cdr3_nt: TGTGCCACCAGCAGAGATTCTAGGGGGTATGAAAAACTGTTTTTT

clone_size: once
d_call: -
v_call: TRBV28
cdr3_length: 13
j_call: TRBJ1-1
cdr3_aa: CASRGTGGTEAFF
cdr3_nt: TGTGCCAGCAGGGGGACCGGGGGGACTGAAGCTTTCTTT

clone_size: -
d_call: TRBD1
v_call: TRBV19
cdr3_length: 14
j_call: TRBJ1-2
cdr3_aa: CASSDRASNYGYTF
cdr3_nt: TGTGCCAGTAGTGACAGGGCCAGTAACTATGGCTACACCTTC

clone_size: -
d_call: -
v_call: TRBV29-1
cdr3_length: 13
j_call: TRBJ2-7
cdr3_aa: CSVTGGDSYEQYF
cdr3_nt: TGCAGCGTTACAGGGGGGGACTCCTACGAGCAGTACTTC

clone_size: -
d_call: -
v_call: TRBV28
cdr3_length: 14
j_call: TRBJ2-5
cdr3_aa: CASSLDRGEETQYF
cdr3_nt: TGTGCCAGCAGTTTAGACAGAGGTGAAGAGACCCAGTACTTC

clone_size: -
d_call: -
v_call: TRBV2
cdr3_length: 13
j_call: TRBJ2-2
cdr3_aa: CASGQGKTGELFF
cdr3_nt: TGTGCCAGCGGTCAGGGAAAAACCGGGGAGCTGTTTTTT

clone_size: -
d_call: -
v_call: TRBV30
cdr3_length: 14
j_call: TRBJ1-5
cdr3_aa: CAWRSGVSNQPQHF
cdr3_nt: TGTGCCTGGAGGTCGGGGGTTAGCAATCAGCCCCAGCATTTT

clone_size: once
d_call: TRBD2
v_call: TRBV30
cdr3_length: 15
j_call: TRBJ2-5
cdr3_aa: CAWSLLGLALETQYF
cdr3_nt: TGTGCCTGGAGTTTACTGGGACTAGCATTAGAGACCCAGTACTTC

clone_size: -
d_call: -
v_call: TRBV5-1
cdr3_length: 14
j_call: TRBJ1-3
cdr3_aa: CASRETVSGNTIYF
cdr3_nt: TGCGCCAGCAGGGAGACAGTCTCTGGAAACACCATATATTTT

clone_size: -
d_call: -
v_call: TRBV4-2
cdr3_length: 15
j_call: TRBJ1-3
cdr3_aa: CASSQDATEGNTIYF
cdr3_nt: TGTGCCAGCAGCCAAGATGCGACGGAGGGAAACACCATATATTTT

clone_size: -
d_call: TRBD2
v_call: TRBV7-8
cdr3_length: 17
j_call: TRBJ2-5
cdr3_aa: CASSLGQGLAYQETQYF
cdr3_nt: TGTGCCAGCAGCTTAGGCCAGGGACTAGCGTACCAAGAGACCCAGTACTTC

clone_size: -
d_call: TRBD1
v_call: TRBV10-3
cdr3_length: 12
j_call: TRBJ1-2
cdr3_aa: CAIGTGRGGYTF
cdr3_nt: TGTGCCATAGGGACAGGGCGAGGTGGCTACACCTTC

clone_size: -
d_call: -
v_call: TRBV5-4
cdr3_length: 14
j_call: TRBJ2-3
cdr3_aa: CASSLGDQRDTQYF
cdr3_nt: TGTGCCAGCAGCTTGGGTGACCAGCGGGATACGCAGTATTTT

clone_size: -
d_call: -
v_call: TRBV29-1
cdr3_length: 14
j_call: TRBJ1-3
cdr3_aa: CSVGTGSSGNTIYF
cdr3_nt: TGCAGCGTGGGCACAGGAAGCTCTGGAAACACCATATATTTT